The T cell receptor beta chain under discussion was sequenced for a study of T cells after yellow fever vaccination. General study points: Compared with primary, the secondary response was weaker and peaked at day 5, not 15.

5'RACE template switching generated TCR cDNA, adding a universal primer site and UMIs. A single record per CDR3 protein comes from TCRdb applying MiXCR to the 5' RACE reads. The sample includes around 350,000 distinct CDR3 sequences, more than 5.5% of them seen just once. The germline V gene has CDR1 SGHDT and CDR2 YYEEEE. This CDR3 spans 14 amino acids. V lost 2 bases, J lost 7 bases, and 5 bases stayed unmatched. This clonotype showed up just a few times. The antigen remains unidentified. The origin of this receptor is a man aged 25-45 years who received the YFV17D yellow fever vaccine. J is TRBJ2-7 and V is TRBV5-6; 11 bases are shared with TRBD2. The sequences come from PBMCs, collected 5 days after the yellow fever booster vaccination. The CDR3 DNA follows: TGTGCCAGCAGCTTACTAGCGGGAGCCGGTGAGCAGTACTTC. It encodes CASSLLAGAGEQYF.